This T cell receptor (beta chain) was retrieved from a study of shared clonotypes between healthy human individuals. Study observations and caveats: Enrolling few donors narrowed the genetic and exposure-history diversity that was represented.

Division of CD4+ cells produced a CD45RA+ naive subset and a CD45RA-negative memory subset. Original processing methods: ImmunoSEQ output held junction-only sequences without quality scores, so filtering differed. Clones were sequenced by immunoSEQ multiplex PCR, and TCRdb holds only the in-frame ones, with some missing. The V and J calls and clone size were taken over from that table, and D and trimming were inferred from the DNA. The sample has about 510,000 clones, 96% seen once; the top ten hold roughly 0.06%. With 3 bases clipped from V and 0 bases from J, the junction kept 5 bases outside the gene matches. The V gene's germline CDR1 is KGHSH and CDR2 LQKENI. The CDR3 is 16 residues long. Comment on this clone: The antigen remains unidentified.

The sequenced sample consisted of naive CD4+ T cells sorted from blood. The subset here: CD45RA+ positively selected. The TCR was taken from a young woman in good health. The chain recombines TRBV18 with TRBJ1-5, with 7 bases identical to TRBD1. The CDR3 sequence: CASSPGTVDSNQPQHF. The CDR3 DNA reads as TGTGCCAGCTCACCGGGGACAGTAGATAGCAATCAGCCCCAGCATTTT.